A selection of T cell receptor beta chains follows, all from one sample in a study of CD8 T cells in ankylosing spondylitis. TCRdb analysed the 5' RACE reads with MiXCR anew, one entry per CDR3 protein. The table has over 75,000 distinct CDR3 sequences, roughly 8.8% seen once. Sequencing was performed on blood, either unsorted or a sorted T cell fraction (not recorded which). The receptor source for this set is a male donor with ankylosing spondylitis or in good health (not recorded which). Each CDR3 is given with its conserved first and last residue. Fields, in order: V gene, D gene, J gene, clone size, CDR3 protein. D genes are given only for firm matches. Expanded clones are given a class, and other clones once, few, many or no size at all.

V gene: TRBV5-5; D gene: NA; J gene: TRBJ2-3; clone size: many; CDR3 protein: CASSPQVGGDTQYF
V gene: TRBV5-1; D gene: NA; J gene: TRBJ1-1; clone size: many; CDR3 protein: CASNLAEVNTEAFF
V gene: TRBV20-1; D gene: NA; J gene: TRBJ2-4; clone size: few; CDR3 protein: CCAPDSVMPVAKNIQYF
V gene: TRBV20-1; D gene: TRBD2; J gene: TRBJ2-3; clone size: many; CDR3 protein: CSARVTSGERTDTQYF
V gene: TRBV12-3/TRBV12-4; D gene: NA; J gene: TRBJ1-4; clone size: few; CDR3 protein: CASSGSPAGEKLFF
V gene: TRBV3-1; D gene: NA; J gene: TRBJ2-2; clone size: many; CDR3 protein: CASSQVFRGSTGELFF
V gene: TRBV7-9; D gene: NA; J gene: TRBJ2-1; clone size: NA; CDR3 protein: CASSFGSVRMGEQFF
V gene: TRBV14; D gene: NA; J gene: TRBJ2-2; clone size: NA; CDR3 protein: CASSQANRATGELFF
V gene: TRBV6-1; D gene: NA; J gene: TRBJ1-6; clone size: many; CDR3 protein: CASCNSSYNSPLHF
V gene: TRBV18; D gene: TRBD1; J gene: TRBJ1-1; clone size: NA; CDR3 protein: CASSPLEGQSNTEAFF
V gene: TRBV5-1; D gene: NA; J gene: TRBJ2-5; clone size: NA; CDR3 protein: CASSLAPRPQETQYF
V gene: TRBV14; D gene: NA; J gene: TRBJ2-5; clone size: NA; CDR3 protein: CASNQDVRETQYF
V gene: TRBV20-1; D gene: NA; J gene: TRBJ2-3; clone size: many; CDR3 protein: CSAPGLTSTDTQYF
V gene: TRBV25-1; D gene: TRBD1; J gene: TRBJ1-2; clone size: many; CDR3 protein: CASRGRDREVGYTF
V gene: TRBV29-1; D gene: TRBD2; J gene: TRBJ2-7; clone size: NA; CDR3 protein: CSAAFLAGAYEQYF
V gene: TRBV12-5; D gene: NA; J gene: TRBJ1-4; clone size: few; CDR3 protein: CLVVVFLGGFF
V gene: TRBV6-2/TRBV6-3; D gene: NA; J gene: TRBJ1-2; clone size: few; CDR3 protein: CASSYRREPQMYSFNYGYTF
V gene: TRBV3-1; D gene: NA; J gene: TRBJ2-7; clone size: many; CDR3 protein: CASSPGDGYEQYF
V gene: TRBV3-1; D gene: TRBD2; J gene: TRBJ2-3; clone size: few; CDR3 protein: CASSQEELRGTDTQYF
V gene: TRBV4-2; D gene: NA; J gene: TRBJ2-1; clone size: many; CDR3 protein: CASSQEGRGSEQFF
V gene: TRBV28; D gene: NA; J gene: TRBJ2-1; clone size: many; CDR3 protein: CASMGVRLGNEQFF
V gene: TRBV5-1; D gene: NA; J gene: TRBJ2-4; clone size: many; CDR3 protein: CASSFSQGGNIQYF
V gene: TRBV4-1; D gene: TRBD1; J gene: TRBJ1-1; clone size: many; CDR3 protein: CASSLGQGNAEAFF
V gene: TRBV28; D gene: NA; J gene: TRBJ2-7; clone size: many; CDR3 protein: CASSFKGSISYEQYF
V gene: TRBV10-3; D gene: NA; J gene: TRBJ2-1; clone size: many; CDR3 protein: CAISGSGDEQFF
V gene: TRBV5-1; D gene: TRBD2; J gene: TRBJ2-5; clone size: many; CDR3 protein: CASSPGLRGGQGETQYF
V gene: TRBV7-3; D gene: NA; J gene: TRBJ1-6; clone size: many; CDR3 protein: CASSLRDITSPLHF
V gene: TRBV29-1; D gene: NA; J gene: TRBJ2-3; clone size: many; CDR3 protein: CSVAGRSTDTQYF
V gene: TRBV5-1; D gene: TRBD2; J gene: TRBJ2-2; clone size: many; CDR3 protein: CASSPLGLAGTGELFF
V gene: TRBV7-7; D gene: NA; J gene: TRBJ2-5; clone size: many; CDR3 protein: CASSRSLGTEQETQYF
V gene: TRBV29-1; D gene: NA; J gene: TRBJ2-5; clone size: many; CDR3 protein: CSVGLHGEETQYF
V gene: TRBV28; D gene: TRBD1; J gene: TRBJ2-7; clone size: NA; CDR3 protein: CASSLDRRDRGYEQYF